Here is one T cell receptor (beta chain) with its context. Antigen: not known. This entry comes from a study of T cell responses to AZD1222 COVID-19 vaccine. Study-wide results and limits: The repertoires were collected only after the peak T cell response.

V dropped 1 base and J dropped 3 bases, with 12 bases sitting between them. CDR1 SGHVS and CDR2 FQNEAQ come from the germline V gene. This CDR3 contains 15 residues. Data came from immunoSEQ multiplex PCR; TCRdb stores just in-frame clones and leaves some out. The top ten clones hold less than 6% of a sample with about 120,000 clones, about 93% of them seen once. The TCR comes from an adult who received the AZD1222 COVID-19 vaccine. The sample here was peripheral blood, taken 28 days after the second AZD1222 dose. The rearrangement joins TRBV7-8 to TRBJ2-5; D is perhaps TRBD2 (7 bases). Here the CDR3 reads CASSLEGGKKETQYF. The CDR3, as DNA: TGTGCCAGCAGCTTAGAGGGGGGGAAAAAAGAGACCCAGTACTTC.